This record looks at one T cell receptor beta chain sequence and its context. What it binds is not known. From 5'RACE with constant-segment primers came TCR alpha and TCR beta cDNA libraries that carried sample barcodes and UMIs. TCRdb itself ran the 5' RACE reads through MiXCR, one entry per CDR3 protein. This table has about 350,000 distinct CDR3 sequences, roughly an eighth appearing once. The sample comes from a study of T-cell memory formation after mild COVID-19. General study points: While clones contracting from day 15 to 85 were balanced between CD4 and CD8, later expanders leaned CD4+. Within pre-infection memory, some responding clones were found, suggesting cross-reactive memory joined.

The CDR3 length is 15 residues. V was pared by 1 base and J by 5 bases, with 4 bases of the junction left unmatched. Germline CDR1 SGHRS, CDR2 YFSETQ. The receptor comes from a man between 18 and 29 years old who had mild COVID-19 (a few samples of this study predate the infection). Cell type and time point are not known. The chain is built from TRBV5-1 and TRBJ1-4; 8 nucleotides line up with TRBD1. Input material: PBMCs or a T cell subset sorted from them (not recorded which). The CDR3, as DNA: TGCGCCAGCAGCTTGCAGGGGGCGCGGAATGAAAAACTGTTTTTT. It translates to CASSLQGARNEKLFF.